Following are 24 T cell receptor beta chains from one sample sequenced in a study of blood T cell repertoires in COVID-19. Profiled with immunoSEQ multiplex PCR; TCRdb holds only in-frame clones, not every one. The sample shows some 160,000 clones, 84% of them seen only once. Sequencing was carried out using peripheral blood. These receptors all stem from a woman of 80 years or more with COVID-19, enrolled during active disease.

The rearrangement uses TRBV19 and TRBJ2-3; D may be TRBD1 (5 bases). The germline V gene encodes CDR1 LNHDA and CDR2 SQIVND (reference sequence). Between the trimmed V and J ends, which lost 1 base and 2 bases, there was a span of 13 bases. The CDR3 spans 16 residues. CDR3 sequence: CASSIGGPFSTDTQYF. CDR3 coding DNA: TGTGCCAGTAGTATAGGGGGCCCTTTTTCCACAGATACGCAGTATTTT.

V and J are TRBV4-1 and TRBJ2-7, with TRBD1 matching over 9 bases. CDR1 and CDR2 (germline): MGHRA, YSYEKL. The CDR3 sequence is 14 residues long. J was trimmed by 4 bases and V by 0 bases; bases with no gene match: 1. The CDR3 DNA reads TGCGCCAGCAGCCAAGATGACAGGGGGTACGAGCAGTACTTC. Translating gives CASSQDDRGYEQYF.

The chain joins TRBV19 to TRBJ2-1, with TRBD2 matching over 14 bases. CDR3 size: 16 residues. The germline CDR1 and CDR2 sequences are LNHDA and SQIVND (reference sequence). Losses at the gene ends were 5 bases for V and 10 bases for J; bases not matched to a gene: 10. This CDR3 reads CASSAGLAGGSGEQFF. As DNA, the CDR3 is TGTGCCAGTAGTGCCGGACTAGCGGGGGGATCAGGGGAGCAGTTCTTC.

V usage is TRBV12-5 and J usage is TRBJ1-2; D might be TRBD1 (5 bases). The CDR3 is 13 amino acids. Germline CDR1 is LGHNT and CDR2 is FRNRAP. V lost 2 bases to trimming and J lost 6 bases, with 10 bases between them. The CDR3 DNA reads TGTGCTAGTGGTTTGCCAGGGAAGGATGGCTACACCTTC. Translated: CASGLPGKDGYTF.

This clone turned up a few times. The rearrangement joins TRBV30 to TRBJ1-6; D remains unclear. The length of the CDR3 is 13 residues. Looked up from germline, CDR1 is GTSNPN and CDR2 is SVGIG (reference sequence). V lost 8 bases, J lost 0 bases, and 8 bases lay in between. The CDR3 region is CARSSSYNSPLHF. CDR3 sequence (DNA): TGTGCCCGAAGTAGCTCCTATAATTCACCCCTCCACTTT.

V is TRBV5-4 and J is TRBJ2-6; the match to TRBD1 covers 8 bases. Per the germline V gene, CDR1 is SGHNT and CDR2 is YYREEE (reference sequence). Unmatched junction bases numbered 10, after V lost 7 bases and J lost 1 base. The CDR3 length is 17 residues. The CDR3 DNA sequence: TGTGCCAGCTCTACAGGACAGGGACCTTCTGGGGCCAACGTCCTGACTTTC. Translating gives CASSTGQGPSGANVLTF.

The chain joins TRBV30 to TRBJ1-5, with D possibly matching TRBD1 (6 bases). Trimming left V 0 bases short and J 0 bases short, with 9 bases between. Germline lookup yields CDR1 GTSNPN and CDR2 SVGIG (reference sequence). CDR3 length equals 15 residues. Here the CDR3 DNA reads TGTGCCTGGAGTGTCCGAGGGGGTAGCAATCAGCCCCAGCATTTT. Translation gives CAWSVRGGSNQPQHF.

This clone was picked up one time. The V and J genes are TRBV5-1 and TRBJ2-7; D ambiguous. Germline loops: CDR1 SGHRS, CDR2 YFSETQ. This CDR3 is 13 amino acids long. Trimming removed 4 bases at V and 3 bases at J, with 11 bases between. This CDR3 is CASSPLVVYEQYF. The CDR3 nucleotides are TGCGCCAGCAGCCCCCTAGTTGTCTACGAGCAGTACTTC.

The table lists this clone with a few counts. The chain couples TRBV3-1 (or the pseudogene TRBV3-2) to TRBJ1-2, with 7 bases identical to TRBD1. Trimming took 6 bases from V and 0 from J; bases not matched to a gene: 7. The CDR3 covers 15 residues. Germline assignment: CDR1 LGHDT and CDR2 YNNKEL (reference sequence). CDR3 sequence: CASSGGTAANYGYTF. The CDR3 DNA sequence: TGTGCCAGCAGTGGGGGGACAGCCGCTAACTATGGCTACACCTTC.

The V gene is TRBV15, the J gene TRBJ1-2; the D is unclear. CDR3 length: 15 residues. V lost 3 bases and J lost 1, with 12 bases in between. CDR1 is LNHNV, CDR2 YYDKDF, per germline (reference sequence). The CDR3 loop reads CATSRGVSGNYGYTF. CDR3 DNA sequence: TGTGCCACCAGCAGGGGAGTATCCGGTAACTATGGCTACACCTTC.

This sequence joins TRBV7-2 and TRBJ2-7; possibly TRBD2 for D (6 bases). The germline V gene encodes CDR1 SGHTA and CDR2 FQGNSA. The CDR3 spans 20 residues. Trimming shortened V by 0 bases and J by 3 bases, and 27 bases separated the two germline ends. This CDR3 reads CASSLALTWGLGRQDYEQYF. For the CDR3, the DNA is TGTGCCAGCAGCTTAGCCTTAACGTGGGGCCTAGGGAGGCAAGACTACGAGCAGTACTTC.

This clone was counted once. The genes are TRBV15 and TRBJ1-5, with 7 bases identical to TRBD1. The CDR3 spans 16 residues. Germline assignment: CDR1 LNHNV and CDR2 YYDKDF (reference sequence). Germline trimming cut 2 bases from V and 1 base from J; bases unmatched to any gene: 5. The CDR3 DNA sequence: TGTGCCACCAGCAGAACAGGGGAGAGGAGCAATCAGCCCCAGCATTTT. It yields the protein CATSRTGERSNQPQHF.

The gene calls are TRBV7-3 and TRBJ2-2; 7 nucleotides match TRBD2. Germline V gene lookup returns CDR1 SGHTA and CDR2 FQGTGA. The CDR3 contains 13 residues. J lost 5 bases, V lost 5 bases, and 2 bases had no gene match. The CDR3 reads CASSVGGTGELFF. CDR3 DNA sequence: TGTGCCAGCAGCGTCGGGGGGACCGGGGAGCTGTTTTTT. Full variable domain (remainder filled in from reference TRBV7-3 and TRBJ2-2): GAGVSQTPSNKVTEKGKYVELRCDPISGHTALYWYRQSLGQGPEFLIYFQGTGAADDSGLPNDRFFAVRPEGSVSTLKIQRTERGDSAVYLCASSVGGTGELFFGEGSRLTVL.

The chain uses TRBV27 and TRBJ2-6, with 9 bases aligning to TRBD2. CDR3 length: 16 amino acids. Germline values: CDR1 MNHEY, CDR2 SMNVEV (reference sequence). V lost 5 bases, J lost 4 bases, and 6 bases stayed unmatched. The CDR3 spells CASSLRGGAGANVLTF. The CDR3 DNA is TGTGCCAGCAGTCTCCGCGGGGGGGCAGGGGCCAACGTCCTGACTTTC.

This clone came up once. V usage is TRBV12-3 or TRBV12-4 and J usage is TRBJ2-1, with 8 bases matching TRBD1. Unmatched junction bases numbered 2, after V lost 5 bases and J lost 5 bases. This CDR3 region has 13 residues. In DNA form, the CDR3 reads TGTGCCAGCAGTCGACAGGGGAACAATGAGCAGTTCTTC. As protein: CASSRQGNNEQFF.

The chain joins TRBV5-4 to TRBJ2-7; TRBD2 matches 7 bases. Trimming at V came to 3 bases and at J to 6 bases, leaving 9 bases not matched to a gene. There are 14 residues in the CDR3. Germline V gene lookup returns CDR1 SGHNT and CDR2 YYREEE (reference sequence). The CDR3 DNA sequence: TGTGCCAGCAGCTCGAAGACATCGGGGGGCGAGCAGTACTTC. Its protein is CASSSKTSGGEQYF.

The CDR3 here is CASSFRDRVNRYSYEQYF. The CDR3 DNA reads as TGTGCCAGCAGCTTCCGGGACAGGGTGAACCGTTACTCCTACGAGCAGTACTTC. The chain combines TRBV7-2 with TRBJ2-7, with TRBD1 identical over 9 bases. The V segment lost 3 bases and the J segment 0 bases; nucleotides outside the gene matches: 12. The CDR3 sequence is 18 residues long. The V gene's germline CDR1 is SGHTA and CDR2 FQGNSA.

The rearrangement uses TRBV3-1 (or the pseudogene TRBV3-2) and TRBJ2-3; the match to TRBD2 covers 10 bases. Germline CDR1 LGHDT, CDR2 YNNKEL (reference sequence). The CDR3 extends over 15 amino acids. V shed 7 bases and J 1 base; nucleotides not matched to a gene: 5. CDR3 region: CASKIAGGRTDTQYF. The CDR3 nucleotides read TGTGCCAGCAAAATAGCGGGGGGCCGCACAGATACGCAGTATTTT.

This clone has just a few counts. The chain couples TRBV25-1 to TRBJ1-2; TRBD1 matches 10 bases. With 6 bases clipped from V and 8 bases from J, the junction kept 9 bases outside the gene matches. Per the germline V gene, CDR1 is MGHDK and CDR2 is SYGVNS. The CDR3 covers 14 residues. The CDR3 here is CASRGDRGDQGYTF. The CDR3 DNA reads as TGTGCCAGCAGGGGGGACAGGGGAGATCAGGGCTACACCTTC.

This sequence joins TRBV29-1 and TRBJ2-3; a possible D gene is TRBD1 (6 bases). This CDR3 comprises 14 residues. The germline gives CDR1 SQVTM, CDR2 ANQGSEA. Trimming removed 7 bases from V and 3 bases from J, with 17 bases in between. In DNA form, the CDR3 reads TGCAGCGCGGCCCCAGGGGCTGTGACAGATACGCAGTATTTT. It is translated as CSAAPGAVTDTQYF.

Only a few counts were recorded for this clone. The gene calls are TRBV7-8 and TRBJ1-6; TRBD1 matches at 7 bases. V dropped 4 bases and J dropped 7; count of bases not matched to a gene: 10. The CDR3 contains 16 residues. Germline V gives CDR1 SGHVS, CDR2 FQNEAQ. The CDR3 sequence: CASSYTRGTGNSPLHF. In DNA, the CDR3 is TGTGCCAGCAGCTATACCAGGGGGACGGGGAATTCACCCCTCCACTTT.

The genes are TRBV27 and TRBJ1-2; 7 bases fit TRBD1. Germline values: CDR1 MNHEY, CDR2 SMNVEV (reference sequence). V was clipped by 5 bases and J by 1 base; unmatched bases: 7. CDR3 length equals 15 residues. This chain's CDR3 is CASSPLTGINYGYTF. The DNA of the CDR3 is TGTGCCAGCAGTCCGTTGACAGGGATTAACTATGGCTACACCTTC.

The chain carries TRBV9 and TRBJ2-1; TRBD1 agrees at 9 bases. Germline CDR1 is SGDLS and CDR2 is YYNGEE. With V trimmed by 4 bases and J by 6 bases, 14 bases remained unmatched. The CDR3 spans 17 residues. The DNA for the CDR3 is TGTGCCAGCAGCTTTAGAGAAGGGACAGGGAGGGCCAATGAGCAGTTCTTC. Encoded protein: CASSFREGTGRANEQFF.

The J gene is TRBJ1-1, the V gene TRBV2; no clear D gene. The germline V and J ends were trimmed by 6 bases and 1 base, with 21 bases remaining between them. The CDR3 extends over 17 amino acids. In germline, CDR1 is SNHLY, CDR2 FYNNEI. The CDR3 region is CASRSTAAGLRNTEAFF. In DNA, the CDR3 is TGTGCCAGCAGATCGACTGCGGCTGGTTTACGGAACACTGAAGCTTTCTTT.